The 27 T cell receptor beta chains given below trace back to one sample, sequenced in a study of blood T cells in healthy people across ages. Using a J-beta primer mix together with a sample-barcoded 5' primer, a second PCR was run for roughly 7 to 12 cycles. TCRdb re-analysed the 5' RACE reads in MiXCR, keeping a single row per CDR3 protein. This sample has 800,000 to 1,000,000 distinct CDR3 sequences, with around 48% found just once. The source material was blood. The receptors were sampled from a young man in good health.

The chain employs TRBV7-9 and TRBJ1-4; D unclear. Trimming stripped 2 bases from V and 4 bases from J, with 14 bases between. CDR1 and CDR2 (germline): SEHNR, FQNEAQ (reference sequence). The CDR3 covers 16 residues. DNA of the CDR3: TGTGCCAGCAGCTTACAGGAATCAAGAAGTAATGAAAAACTGTTTTTT. Residues: CASSLQESRSNEKLFF.

This rearrangement joins TRBV20-1 to TRBJ2-5; D is unclear. CDR1 DFQATT and CDR2 SNEGSKA come from the germline V gene (reference sequence). Trimming left V 5 bases short and J 4 bases short, with 11 bases between. This CDR3 region has 12 residues. For the CDR3, the DNA is TGCAGTGCTCAGGATCAAGGAGAGACCCAGTACTTC. The encoded protein is CSAQDQGETQYF.

The chain combines TRBV6-5 with TRBJ2-4, with TRBD1 matching over 9 bases. The J call may be incorrect, as the DNA end agrees better with TRBJ2-7. The CDR3 sequence is 15 residues long. Per the germline V gene, CDR1 is MNHEY and CDR2 is SVGAGI. CDR3 region: CASSYPGQGRDEQYF. The CDR3 DNA reads as TGTGCCAGCAGTTACCCGGGACAGGGTCGGGACGAGCAGTACTTC.

The chain recombines TRBV11-3 with TRBJ1-1, with 8 bases matching TRBD1. Germline V gene lookup returns CDR1 SGHNT and CDR2 YENEEA. With V trimmed by 4 bases and J by 1 base, 5 bases remained unmatched. This CDR3 spans 15 amino acids. CDR3 DNA: TGTGCCAGCAGCTCCCGGACAGGGTCGAACACTGAAGCTTTCTTT. Translation: CASSSRTGSNTEAFF. The variable domain in full, with the rest retrieved from reference TRBV11-3 and TRBJ1-1, is EAGVVQSPRYKIIEKKQPVAFWCNPISGHNTLYWYLQNLGQGPELLIRYENEEAVDDSQLPKDRFSAERLKGVDSTLKIQPAELGDSAVYLCASSSRTGSNTEAFFGQGTRLTVV.

V gene TRBV20-1 combines with J gene TRBJ2-7; TRBD2 agrees at 11 bases. V was pared by 6 bases and J by 0 bases, with 10 bases of the junction left unmatched. CDR3 length: 16 residues. The germline CDR1 and CDR2 sequences are DFQATT and SNEGSKA (reference sequence). The CDR3 loop is CSAPPRTSGYSYEQYF. The DNA of the CDR3 is TGCAGTGCCCCCCCCAGGACTAGCGGGTACTCCTACGAGCAGTACTTC.

The chain links TRBV5-1 to TRBJ2-1; the match to TRBD1 covers 8 bases. The junction had 11 bases not matched to a gene; V was cut back by 5 bases and J by 4 bases. Germline V gene lookup returns CDR1 SGHRS and CDR2 YFSETQ. The CDR3 runs to 16 residues. The CDR3: CASSYRGQDSYNEQFF. As DNA, the CDR3 is TGCGCCAGCAGTTACCGGGGACAGGATTCTTACAATGAGCAGTTCTTC.

This clonotype has ten or more counts. This chain links TRBV4-3 with TRBJ2-3; 11 positions match TRBD2. The CDR3 is 16 amino acids. CDR1 is LGHNA and CDR2 is YSLEER in the germline V gene. The V segment lost 4 bases and the J segment 2 bases; nucleotides outside the gene matches: 5. The CDR3 here is CASSPPLAGDTDTQYF. CDR3 sequence (DNA): TGCGCCAGCAGCCCCCCACTAGCGGGGGACACAGATACGCAGTATTTT.

This clonotype was observed a few times. The V gene is TRBV5-1, the J gene TRBJ1-4; perhaps TRBD1 as D (5 bases). Germline loops: CDR1 SGHRS, CDR2 YFSETQ. This CDR3 has 15 amino acids. V was shortened by 0 bases and J by 8 bases, with 14 bases between the two germline ends. CDR3 residues: CASSLEGLVYEKLFF. In nucleotides, the CDR3 is TGCGCCAGCAGCTTGGAGGGGTTAGTATACGAAAAACTGTTTTTT.

This clonotype was recorded many times. The J gene is TRBJ1-2, the V gene TRBV7-9; 7 bases map to TRBD1. Looked up from germline, CDR1 is SEHNR and CDR2 is FQNEAQ (reference sequence). The V gene end was trimmed by 6 bases and the J gene end by 0 bases; junction bases not matched to a gene: 7. CDR3 length: 15 residues. CDR3 in DNA: TGTGCCAGCAGTCGTCCCGGGACAGCTAACTATGGCTACACCTTC. Translating gives CASSRPGTANYGYTF.

The rearrangement links TRBV2 to TRBJ1-2; no definite D call. V lost 1 base to trimming and J lost 4 bases, with 10 bases between them. Per the germline V gene, CDR1 is SNHLY and CDR2 is FYNNEI. The CDR3 spans 14 residues. Written as DNA, the CDR3 is TGTGCCAGCAGTGAAGAGGTCAAAGGCTATGGCTACACCTTC. It is translated as CASSEEVKGYGYTF. Based on the CDR3 plus reference TRBV2 and TRBJ1-2, the full variable domain is EPEVTQTPSHQVTQMGQEVILRCVPISNHLYFYWYRQILGQKVEFLVSFYNNEISEKSEIFDDQFSVERPDGSNFTLKIRSTKLEDSAMYFCASSEEVKGYGYTFGSGTRLTVV.

The chain links TRBV6-1 to TRBJ2-1; no clear D. The CDR3 runs to 16 residues. Per the germline V gene, CDR1 is MNHNS and CDR2 is SASEGT. V gave up 1 base and J gave up 4 bases, with 14 bases separating them. CDR3 region: CASSEVGRNTYNEQFF. The CDR3 DNA follows: TGTGCCAGCAGTGAAGTTGGCAGGAACACTTACAATGAGCAGTTCTTC.

This clonotype was found a few times. This rearrangement joins TRBV12-3 or TRBV12-4 to TRBJ2-1; 10 bases match TRBD1. Unmatched junction bases numbered 16, after V lost 1 base and J lost 7 bases. The CDR3 is 19 residues long. The CDR3 region has the DNA TGTGCCAGCAGTTTAGTTGCCCGCCCGGGGACAGGGGTTACTAATGAGCAGTTCTTC. This encodes CASSLVARPGTGVTNEQFF.

The rearrangement uses TRBV10-3 and TRBJ2-6; possibly TRBD1 for D (5 bases). The V and J ends lost 3 bases and 0 bases respectively, with 9 bases between them. The CDR3 has 16 amino acids. From germline, CDR1 is ENHRY and CDR2 SYGVKD. The CDR3 sequence: CAISEAGFSGANVLTF. The CDR3 DNA follows: TGTGCCATCAGTGAAGCAGGGTTCTCTGGGGCCAACGTCCTGACTTTC.

In this sample, this clonotype turned up a few times. The chain links TRBV10-3 to TRBJ2-1, with TRBD1 matching 8 bases. Losses at the gene ends were 6 bases for V and 5 bases for J; bases not matched to a gene: 6. This CDR3 contains 14 residues. Germline CDR1 is ENHRY and CDR2 is SYGVKD. The CDR3 DNA reads TGTGCCATCAGGGGGGACAGGTCAAACAATGAGCAGTTCTTC. Residues: CAIRGDRSNNEQFF.

This clonotype was observed a single time. The gene calls are TRBV5-4 and TRBJ2-3; TRBD2 matches at 7 bases. The V gene's germline CDR1 is SGHNT and CDR2 YYREEE (reference sequence). The trim removed 4 bases at V and 4 bases at J, leaving 15 bases unmatched. CDR3 length equals 17 residues. CDR3 sequence: CASSPGRHSGDSDTQYF. DNA for the CDR3: TGTGCCAGCAGCCCGGGACGTCACAGCGGGGATTCAGATACGCAGTATTTT. Full variable domain (remainder filled in from reference TRBV5-4 and TRBJ2-3): ETGVTQSPTHLIKTRGQQVTLRCSSQSGHNTVSWYQQALGQGPQFIFQYYREEENGRGNFPPRFSGLQFPNYSSELNVNALELDDSALYLCASSPGRHSGDSDTQYFGPGTRLTVL.

In nucleotides, the CDR3 is TGTGCCAGCAGTGAATGGCACGGCACCTACGAGCAGTACTTC. It specifies CASSEWHGTYEQYF. The V and J genes are TRBV6-1 and TRBJ2-5; no definite D call. The J call may be mistaken, given a closer DNA end match to TRBJ2-7. This CDR3 has 14 residues. Germline V lookup: CDR1 MNHNS, CDR2 SASEGT.

This clonotype appeared a few times. CDR3 amino acids: CASSPVGGSHEQYF. CDR3 nucleotides: TGTGCCAGCAGCCCGGTAGGAGGGAGTCACGAGCAGTACTTC. This chain links TRBV11-3 with TRBJ2-7, with a tentative D call TRBD2 (6 bases). The germline V gene encodes CDR1 SGHNT and CDR2 YENEEA. CDR3 size: 14 residues. With 5 bases removed from V and 5 bases from J, the gap between germline ends came to 16 bases.

Ten or more counts support this clonotype. V and J are TRBV12-3 or TRBV12-4 and TRBJ1-2; unclear D gene. The CDR3 loop spans 11 amino acids. The germline V and J ends were trimmed by 6 bases and 4 bases, with 6 bases remaining between them. CDR3 amino acids: CASSRSYGYTF. The CDR3 DNA reads as TGTGCCAGCAGCCGGAGCTATGGCTACACCTTC.

This clonotype was observed a few times. This sequence joins TRBV7-3 and TRBJ2-1, with TRBD2 as a possible D gene (5 bases). Per the germline V gene, CDR1 is SGHTA and CDR2 is FQGTGA. CDR3 length equals 14 residues. V lost 2 bases, J lost 8 bases, and 13 bases lay in between. CDR3 region: CASSLGSRSDEQFF. CDR3 DNA sequence: TGTGCCAGCAGCTTAGGGAGCAGGAGCGATGAGCAGTTCTTC.

This chain connects TRBV3-1 to TRBJ1-1, with TRBD1 as a possible D gene (6 bases). CDR3 size: 16 residues. The germline V gene encodes CDR1 LGHDT and CDR2 YNNKEL (reference sequence). V dropped 4 bases and J dropped 4 bases, with 19 bases sitting between them. The CDR3 loop reads CASSPGGGQKSTEAFF. Written as DNA, the CDR3 is TGTGCCAGCAGCCCGGGCGGGGGCCAGAAGAGCACTGAAGCTTTCTTT. The full variable domain, in which reference TRBV3-1 and TRBJ1-1 provide the parts outside the CDR3, is DTAVSQTPKYLVTQMGNDKSIKCEQNLGHDTMYWYKQDSKKFLKIMFSYNNKELIINETVPNRFSPKSPDKAHLNLHINSLELGDSAVYFCASSPGGGQKSTEAFFGQGTRLTVV.

This clonotype showed up just a few times. The chain uses TRBV28 and TRBJ1-1, with 11 bases matching TRBD1. Germline trimming cut 3 bases from V and 5 bases from J; bases unmatched to any gene: 5. Germline V gene sequence: CDR1 MDHEN, CDR2 SYDVKM. The CDR3 is 15 amino acids. DNA for the CDR3: TGTGCCAGCAGTTTGGCCGGGACAGGGGGTACTGAAGCTTTCTTT. Protein sequence: CASSLAGTGGTEAFF. The variable domain in full, with the rest retrieved from reference TRBV28 and TRBJ1-1, is DVKVTQSSRYLVKRTGEKVFLECVQDMDHENMFWYRQDPGLGLRLIYFSYDVKMKEKGDIPEGYSVSREKKERFSLILESASTNQTSMYLCASSLAGTGGTEAFFGQGTRLTVV.

The rearrangement joins TRBV10-3 to TRBJ2-7, with D possibly TRBD1 on 5 matching bases. V dropped 0 bases and J dropped 2 bases, with 14 bases sitting between them. Germline CDR1 and CDR2: ENHRY and SYGVKD. This CDR3 spans 16 amino acids. The CDR3 protein is CAISESQGPKAYEQYF. The CDR3 nucleotides read TGTGCCATCAGTGAGTCCCAGGGCCCCAAAGCCTACGAGCAGTACTTC.

J is TRBJ2-4 and V is TRBV5-1; D is perhaps TRBD2 (6 bases). Germline values: CDR1 SGHRS, CDR2 YFSETQ. Trimming shortened V by 3 bases and J by 15 bases, and 22 bases separated the two germline ends. This CDR3 has 14 amino acids. This chain's CDR3 is CASSSLATQETRYF. The CDR3 region has the DNA TGCGCCAGCAGCTCACTAGCTACCCAAGAGACCCGGTACTTC. Looking up the rest from reference TRBV5-1 and TRBJ2-4 gives the full variable domain: KAGVTQTPRYLIKTRGQQVTLSCSPISGHRSVSWYQQTPGQGLQFLFEYFSETQRNKGNFPGRFSGRQFSNSRSEMNVSTLELGDSALYLCASSSLATQETRYFGAGTRLSVL.

The V gene is TRBV28, the J gene TRBJ1-2, with 12 bases matching TRBD1. Germline V gene sequence: CDR1 MDHEN, CDR2 SYDVKM. The CDR3 is 16 amino acids. Trimming cost V 4 bases and J 2 bases; bases outside gene matches: 5. The CDR3 region is CASSSGQGAGNYGYTF. Written as DNA, the CDR3 is TGTGCCAGCAGTTCGGGACAGGGGGCTGGCAACTATGGCTACACCTTC.

The rearrangement uses TRBV11-2 and TRBJ1-4; D is undetermined. Germline CDR1 reads SGHAT; CDR2 reads FQNNGV. The CDR3 is made up of 14 amino acids. Trimming took 6 bases from V and 4 from J, leaving 12 bases between them. The CDR3 DNA sequence: TGTGCCAGCAGGACCCAGGTCAATAATGAAAAACTGTTTTTT. It is translated as CASRTQVNNEKLFF.

This chain links TRBV5-1 with TRBJ2-7; D remains unclear. Germline CDR1 reads SGHRS; CDR2 reads YFSETQ. The V gene lost 6 bases and the J gene lost 0 bases, with 10 bases spanning the gap. The CDR3 covers 13 residues. This chain's CDR3 is CASTSPNSYEQYF. CDR3 coding DNA: TGCGCCAGCACCTCACCAAACTCCTACGAGCAGTACTTC.

The V and J genes are TRBV12-3 or TRBV12-4 and TRBJ1-2, with D tentatively TRBD1 (6 bases). CDR3 length: 14 amino acids. V dropped 11 bases and J dropped 5 bases, with 21 bases sitting between them. The CDR3 DNA reads TGTGCCGTATACTTGGACAGCACAGGTTATGGCTACACCTTC. As protein: CAVYLDSTGYGYTF.